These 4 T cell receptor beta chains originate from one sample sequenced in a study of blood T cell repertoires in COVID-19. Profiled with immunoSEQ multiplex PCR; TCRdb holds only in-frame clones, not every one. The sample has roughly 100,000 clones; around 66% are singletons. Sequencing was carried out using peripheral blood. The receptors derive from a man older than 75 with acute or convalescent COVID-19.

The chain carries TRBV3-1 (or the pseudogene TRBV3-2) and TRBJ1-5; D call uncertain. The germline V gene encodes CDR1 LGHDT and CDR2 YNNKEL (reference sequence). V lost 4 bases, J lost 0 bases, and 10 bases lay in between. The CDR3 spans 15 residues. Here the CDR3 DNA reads TGTGCCAGCAGCCCGGCGGGGAATAGCAATCAGCCCCAGCATTTT. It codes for CASSPAGNSNQPQHF.

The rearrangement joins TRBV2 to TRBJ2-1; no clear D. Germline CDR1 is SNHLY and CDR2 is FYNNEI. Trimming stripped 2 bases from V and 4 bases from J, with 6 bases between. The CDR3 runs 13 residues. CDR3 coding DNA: TGTGCCAGCAGTGAAAGAGGATACAATGAGCAGTTCTTC. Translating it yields CASSERGYNEQFF.

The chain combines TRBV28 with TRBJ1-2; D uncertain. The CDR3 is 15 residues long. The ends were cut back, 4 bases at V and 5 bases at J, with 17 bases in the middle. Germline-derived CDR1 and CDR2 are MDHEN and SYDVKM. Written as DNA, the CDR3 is TGTGCCAGCAGTTCGGTATCAGGTGGCCTTTATGGCTACACCTTC. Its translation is CASSSVSGGLYGYTF.

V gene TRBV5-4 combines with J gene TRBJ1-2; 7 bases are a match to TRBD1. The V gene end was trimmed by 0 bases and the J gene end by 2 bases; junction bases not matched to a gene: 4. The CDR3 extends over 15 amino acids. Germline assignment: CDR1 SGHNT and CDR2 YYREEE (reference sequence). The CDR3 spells CASSLALTGNYGYTF. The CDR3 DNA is TGTGCCAGCAGCTTGGCGTTGACAGGGAACTATGGCTACACCTTC. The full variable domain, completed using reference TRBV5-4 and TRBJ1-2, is ETGVTQSPTHLIKTRGQQVTLRCSSQSGHNTVSWYQQALGQGPQFIFQYYREEENGRGNFPPRFSGLQFPNYSSELNVNALELDDSALYLCASSLALTGNYGYTFGSGTRLTVV.